This T cell receptor (beta chain) was obtained from a study of beta chain features in type 1 diabetes. All of the isolated RNA was reverse transcribed, so expressed TCRB transcripts were sequenced. Measured with immunoSEQ multiplex PCR; TCRdb has only the in-frame clones, and not every one. Of hundreds of thousands of clones in the sample, approximately 12% were seen once. CDR1 is SGHVS and CDR2 is FQNEAQ in the germline V gene. This CDR3 contains 15 residues. V lost 3 bases, J lost 2 bases, and 13 bases lay in between. The sample consisted of naive CD4+ T cells from blood. The origin of this receptor is a man between 18 and 29 years old in good health. This rearrangement joins TRBV7-8 to TRBJ1-1, with D tentatively TRBD1 (5 bases). This chain's CDR3 is CASSFGQGGNTEAFF. In DNA, the CDR3 is TGTGCCAGCAGCTTCGGTCAGGGTGGAAACACTGAAGCTTTCTTT.